This TCR beta chain derives from a study of blood T cell repertoires in COVID-19. Study-wide background: In each case, the material was cDNA or gDNA derived from T cells, B-cell-depleted T cells, or PBMCs.

CDR3 length equals 16 residues. The V and J ends lost 6 bases and 1 base, in that order; junction bases with no gene match: 12. Germline V gene data show CDR1 as MNHNY and CDR2 as SVGAGI (reference sequence). In the source study's methods: Researchers report that nucleated cell counts were estimated from reference gene primer amplification. Libraries were prepared by immunoSEQ multiplex PCR; TCRdb keeps only in-frame clonotypes and omits some of them. V and J calls plus clone size are reproduced from that table; the DNA served to infer D and trimming. There are 200,000 or so clones in the sample; around 90% occur only once, and over 2.5% lies in the top ten.

The J gene is TRBJ2-7, the V gene TRBV6-6; 7 bases fit TRBD1. The receptor comes from a man in his fifties or sixties with acute or convalescent COVID-19. Sequencing was done on a sample of peripheral blood. CDR3 amino acids: CASSPTGAGASYEQYF. CDR3 nucleotides: TGTGCCAGCAGCCCCACAGGGGCAGGGGCATCCTACGAGCAGTACTTC.